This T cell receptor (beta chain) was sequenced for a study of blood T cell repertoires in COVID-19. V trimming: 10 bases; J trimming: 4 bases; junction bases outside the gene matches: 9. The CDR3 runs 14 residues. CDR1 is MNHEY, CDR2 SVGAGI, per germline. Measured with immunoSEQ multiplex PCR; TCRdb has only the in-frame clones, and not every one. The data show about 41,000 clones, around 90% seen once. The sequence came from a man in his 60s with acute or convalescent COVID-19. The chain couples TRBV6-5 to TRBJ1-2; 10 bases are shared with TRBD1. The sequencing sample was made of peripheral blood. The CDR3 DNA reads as TGTGCCATCGAAAGGACAGGGGGTCTCTATGGCTACACCTTC. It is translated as CAIERTGGLYGYTF.